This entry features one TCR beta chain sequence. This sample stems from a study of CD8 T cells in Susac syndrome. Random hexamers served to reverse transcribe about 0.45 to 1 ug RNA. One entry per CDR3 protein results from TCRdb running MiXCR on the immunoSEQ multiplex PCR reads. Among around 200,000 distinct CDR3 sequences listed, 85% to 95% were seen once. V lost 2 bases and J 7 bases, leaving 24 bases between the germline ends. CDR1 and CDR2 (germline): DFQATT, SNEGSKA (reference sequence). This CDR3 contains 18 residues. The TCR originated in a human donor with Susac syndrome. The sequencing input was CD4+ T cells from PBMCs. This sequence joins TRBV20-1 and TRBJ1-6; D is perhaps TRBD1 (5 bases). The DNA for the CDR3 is TGCAGTGCTAGACCCGACAGCTGGGAGGACCGGGGGAATTCACCCCTCCACTTT. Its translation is CSARPDSWEDRGNSPLHF.